A single T cell receptor (beta chain) is shown here with its context. Its antigen remains unidentified. This entry is derived from a study of cytomegalovirus exposure and HLA in healthy donors. The PCR ran on 60 Vbeta and 13 Jbeta primers. Generated by immunoSEQ multiplex PCR, the TCRdb table keeps only in-frame clones and is missing some. The sample has 40,000 or so clones; 70% to 80% are singletons. Study results and caveats: Later genetic work tied a missense DCLRE1C variant to beta-chain V and J trimming. TCR beta chains numbering some 160 were designated cytomegalovirus-associated. Later analysis revealed greater clonal expansion in HLA-associated TCR beta chains than in equally common others. Reports indicate that TCR beta sequences accurately predicted the HLA-A and HLA-B alleles of most subjects.

Deletions cut 1 base from V and 0 bases from J, with 8 bases between. Germline CDR1 is SGHKS and CDR2 is YYEKEE (reference sequence). CDR3 size: 14 residues. The rearrangement joins TRBV5-5 to TRBJ2-7; D remains unclear. The specimen sequenced was PBMCs. The clonotype was recovered from a woman aged 30 to 39 in good health and CMV-seronegative. The CDR3, as DNA: TGTGCCAGCAGCTTGCAACTCCACTCCTACGAGCAGTACTTC. Residues: CASSLQLHSYEQYF.